This TCR beta chain was captured in a study of control samples from healthy donors and cancer patients. The method was immunoSEQ multiplex PCR; TCRdb's version includes in-frame clones alone and lacks a portion of them. The sample has about 170,000 clones; about nine tenths are singletons. CDR3 length: 15 amino acids. Deletions cut 1 base from V and 8 bases from J, with 15 bases between. The germline CDR1 and CDR2 sequences are SGHRS and YFSETQ. Material for sequencing was blood. The chain links TRBV5-1 to TRBJ2-2, with D perhaps matching TRBD2 (7 bases). The clonotype originates from a woman aged 40-49 years in good health. CDR3 protein: CASSLPQGGDGELFF. In nucleotides, the CDR3 is TGCGCCAGCAGCTTGCCACAGGGAGGGGATGGGGAGCTGTTTTTT.